This T cell receptor beta chain derives from a study of T-cell memory formation after mild COVID-19. Across the study: Largely, the TCR clusters proved donor specific.

TCRdb processed the 5' RACE reads anew with MiXCR; each CDR3 protein has one entry. The table lists about 350,000 distinct CDR3 sequences, 28% of them singletons. This clonotype was recorded a few times. Antigen unknown. Trimming removed 2 bases from V and 1 base from J; junction bases left unmatched: 3. The germline V gene has CDR1 DFQATT and CDR2 SNEGSKA (reference sequence). The length of the CDR3 is 15 residues. General observations from the study: Chiefly within CM and EM were the contracting CD4+ clones; CD8+ ones were within EMRA. Pre-infection memory harbored some responding clones, suggesting cross-reactive memory joined. There was no confirmation that second-wave clones peaking on day 37 were SARS-CoV-2 specific.

This sequence was found in an adult woman who had mild COVID-19 (a few samples of this study predate the infection). Cell type and time point are not known. Sample: PBMCs or a T cell subset sorted from them (not recorded which). The chain employs TRBV20-1 and TRBJ2-2; TRBD2 matches 8 bases. In DNA form, the CDR3 reads TGCAGTGCTAGATCGGGGGGGAGGAACACCGGGGAGCTGTTTTTT. As protein: CSARSGGRNTGELFF.